Following are 23 T cell receptor beta chains from one sample sequenced in a study of T cell changes during pregnancy in multiple sclerosis. The protocol was immunoSEQ multiplex PCR, while the TCRdb copy is restricted to in-frame clones and leaves out a portion. Of around 28,000 clones in the sample, roughly 90% are singletons; the top ten hold about 0.5%. The sample here was CD4+ T cells from peripheral blood mononuclear cells, taken in the first trimester of pregnancy. These TCRs come from a female donor in good health, enrolled as a control in a pregnancy study.

This clone has just one count. CDR3 residues: CASCPREGVGYGYTF. The CDR3 DNA reads TGTGCCAGCTGCCCCAGGGAAGGGGTTGGCTATGGCTACACCTTC. The rearrangement joins TRBV5-6 to TRBJ1-2, with D perhaps TRBD1 (5 bases). The ends were cut back, 7 bases at V and 4 bases at J, with 20 bases in the middle. This CDR3 spans 15 amino acids. Germline V lookup: CDR1 SGHDT, CDR2 YYEEEE.

The chain carries TRBV19 and TRBJ2-3; tentative D call: TRBD1 (7 bases). Per germline, CDR1 LNHDA and CDR2 SQIVND (reference sequence). V dropped 6 bases and J dropped 4 bases, with 17 bases sitting between them. The CDR3 runs 15 residues. Written as DNA, the CDR3 is TGTGCCAGTAGCTTGATCGACAGGGAGGCAGATACGCAGTATTTT. It encodes CASSLIDREADTQYF.

V is TRBV6-6 and J is TRBJ2-2; D gene uncertain. CDR1 and CDR2 (germline): MNHNY, SVGAGI (reference sequence). Deletions cut 4 bases from V and 2 bases from J, with 2 bases between. This CDR3 is 12 amino acids long. This CDR3 reads CASSLNTGELFF. The CDR3 bases are TGTGCCAGCAGTTTAAACACCGGGGAGCTGTTTTTT.

The V gene is TRBV5-1, the J gene TRBJ1-2; 7 nucleotides line up with TRBD1. Trimming took 4 bases from V and 6 from J; bases not matched to a gene: 3. The CDR3 runs 12 residues. Germline lookup yields CDR1 SGHRS and CDR2 YFSETQ. CDR3 residues: CASSRDRDGYTF. CDR3 coding DNA: TGCGCCAGCAGCCGCGACAGGGATGGCTACACCTTC.

The chain is built from TRBV10-2 and TRBJ2-7, with a weak D call TRBD2 (6 bases). The V end was cut by 2 bases, the J end by 0 bases, with 17 bases between. Germline-derived CDR1 and CDR2 are WSHSY and SAAADI. The CDR3 is 17 amino acids. The CDR3 sequence: CASSELRRGSSSYEQYF. The DNA of the CDR3 is TGCGCCAGCAGTGAGCTAAGGAGGGGCTCTAGCTCCTACGAGCAGTACTTC.

The chain recombines TRBV6-1 with TRBJ1-4; 7 bases agree with TRBD1. CDR3 length equals 15 residues. CDR1 is MNHNS and CDR2 is SASEGT in the germline V gene. V trimming: 8 bases; J trimming: 0 bases; junction bases outside the gene matches: 6. The CDR3 sequence is CASSGTEATNEKLFF. CDR3 sequence (DNA): TGTGCCAGCTCCGGGACAGAGGCAACTAATGAAAAACTGTTTTTT.

The V gene is TRBV7-2, the J gene TRBJ1-1, with D possibly matching TRBD1 (6 bases). V dropped 4 bases and J dropped 0 bases, with 12 bases sitting between them. Germline loops: CDR1 SGHTA, CDR2 FQGNSA. This CDR3 region has 15 residues. For the CDR3, the DNA is TGTGCCAGCAGCTCTTCGGGACAACTGAACACTGAAGCTTTCTTT. It specifies CASSSSGQLNTEAFF. The full variable domain, rest sourced from reference TRBV7-2 and TRBJ1-1, is GAGVSQSPSNKVTEKGKDVELRCDPISGHTALYWYRQSLGQGLEFLIYFQGNSAPDKSGLPSDRFSAERTGGSVSTLTIQRTQQEDSAVYLCASSSSGQLNTEAFFGQGTRLTVV.

The chain employs TRBV7-2 and TRBJ2-3; 8 positions match TRBD1. V trimming: 5 bases; J trimming: 2 bases; junction bases outside the gene matches: 6. This CDR3 comprises 15 residues. Germline CDR1 SGHTA, CDR2 FQGNSA. CDR3 nucleotide sequence: TGTGCCAGCAGCAAGAGGGGACAGGTCACAGATACGCAGTATTTT. As protein: CASSKRGQVTDTQYF.

The V call is TRBV19, the J call TRBJ1-2; TRBD1 agrees at 9 bases. Trimming cost V 5 bases and J 5 bases; bases outside gene matches: 9. The germline CDR1 and CDR2 sequences are LNHDA and SQIVND (reference sequence). The CDR3 extends over 15 amino acids. CDR3 bases: TGTGCCAGTAGTGTGATACCGGGACAGGGATATGGCTACACCTTC. It codes for CASSVIPGQGYGYTF.

The V gene is TRBV5-1, the J gene TRBJ2-7, with TRBD2 as a possible D gene (5 bases). V was shortened by 0 bases and J by 3 bases, with 10 bases between the two germline ends. In germline, CDR1 is SGHRS, CDR2 YFSETQ. The CDR3 covers 14 residues. The chain's CDR3 is CASSLAPEGYEQYF. CDR3 DNA: TGCGCCAGCAGCTTGGCTCCAGAGGGCTACGAGCAGTACTTC.

The rearrangement links TRBV18 to TRBJ2-3, with TRBD1 identical over 9 bases. The V and J ends lost 3 bases and 2 bases, in that order; junction bases with no gene match: 9. Germline V gene sequence: CDR1 KGHSH, CDR2 LQKENI. This CDR3 is 17 amino acids long. In DNA, the CDR3 is TGTGCCAGCTCACCTACCAGGACAGGGGTTTTCACAGATACGCAGTATTTT. Its translation is CASSPTRTGVFTDTQYF.

The chain recombines TRBV27 with TRBJ1-6; tentative D call: TRBD1 (6 bases). The CDR3 loop spans 15 amino acids. The germline CDR1 and CDR2 sequences are MNHEY and SMNVEV (reference sequence). V was pared by 3 bases and J by 8 bases, with 14 bases between. CDR3 residues: CASSFLGAPDSPLHF. CDR3 bases: TGTGCCAGCAGTTTCTTGGGGGCGCCGGATTCACCCCTCCACTTT.

The chain joins TRBV2 to TRBJ2-3; 8 bases are a match to TRBD2. CDR3 length: 14 residues. Trimming at V came to 6 bases and at J to 0 bases, leaving 2 bases not matched to a gene. The germline V gene encodes CDR1 SNHLY and CDR2 FYNNEI. In DNA, the CDR3 is TGTGCCAGCAGACTAGCGGCTAGCACAGATACGCAGTATTTT. Encoded protein: CASRLAASTDTQYF.

CDR3 in amino acids: CASRQIIRTGPGIRYF. The CDR3, as DNA: TGTGCCAGCAGACAGATAATAAGGACAGGACCCGGCATACGGTACTTC. The chain recombines TRBV6-6 with TRBJ2-7, with 7 bases that match TRBD1. The length of the CDR3 is 16 residues. In germline, CDR1 is MNHNY, CDR2 SVGAGI (reference sequence). Trimming removed 6 bases from V and 12 bases from J; junction bases left unmatched: 23.

The genes are TRBV25-1 and TRBJ1-2; D ambiguous. V lost 6 bases to trimming and J lost 0 bases, with 8 bases between them. From germline, CDR1 is MGHDK and CDR2 SYGVNS. The CDR3 extends over 13 amino acids. The CDR3 protein is CASRGSTNYGYTF. The DNA of the CDR3 is TGTGCCAGCAGGGGCAGTACTAACTATGGCTACACCTTC.

This clone occurred once. V is TRBV5-1 and J is TRBJ2-3, with D perhaps matching TRBD1 (6 bases). The germline V gene has CDR1 SGHRS and CDR2 YFSETQ. The CDR3 extends over 15 amino acids. V was pared by 0 bases and J by 4 bases, with 12 bases between. The CDR3 DNA is TGCGCCAGCAGCTTGGCAGGGGTGCCGGCAGATACGCAGTATTTT. This codes for CASSLAGVPADTQYF.

This clone showed up just once. The rearrangement joins TRBV28 to TRBJ2-5; unclear D gene. Germline loops: CDR1 MDHEN, CDR2 SYDVKM. Trimming removed 3 bases from V and 4 bases from J, with 9 bases in between. CDR3 length: 13 residues. The CDR3 reads CASSLRPRETQYF. The CDR3 region has the DNA TGTGCCAGCAGTTTGAGGCCGCGAGAGACCCAGTACTTC. The whole variable domain, filled in from reference TRBV28 and TRBJ2-5, reads DVKVTQSSRYLVKRTGEKVFLECVQDMDHENMFWYRQDPGLGLRLIYFSYDVKMKEKGDIPEGYSVSREKKERFSLILESASTNQTSMYLCASSLRPRETQYFGPGTRLLVL.

The rearrangement uses TRBV7-9 and TRBJ2-2; 8 nucleotides line up with TRBD2. Per the germline V gene, CDR1 is SEHNR and CDR2 is FQNEAQ (reference sequence). This CDR3 region has 16 residues. Trimming cost V 2 bases and J 4 bases; bases outside gene matches: 6. CDR3 protein: CASSLRGTRPTGELFF. For the CDR3, the DNA is TGTGCCAGCAGCTTAAGGGGGACTAGGCCCACCGGGGAGCTGTTTTTT.

The V gene is TRBV28, the J gene TRBJ1-2, with 7 bases identical to TRBD1. The CDR3 extends over 15 amino acids. The V segment lost 8 bases and the J segment 5 bases; nucleotides outside the gene matches: 14. The germline V gene encodes CDR1 MDHEN and CDR2 SYDVKM. In DNA, the CDR3 is TGTGCCAGCGTCCGGGGACAGCTCCAACCTTATGGCTACACCTTC. This codes for CASVRGQLQPYGYTF.

The chain recombines TRBV7-9 with TRBJ2-2; 8 bases agree with TRBD1. Looked up from germline, CDR1 is SEHNR and CDR2 is FQNEAQ (reference sequence). The V gene end was trimmed by 5 bases and the J gene end by 0 bases; junction bases not matched to a gene: 5. The CDR3 spans 16 residues. The CDR3 loop reads CASSDPGGSNTGELFF. The CDR3 DNA reads TGTGCCAGCAGCGACCCAGGGGGCTCGAACACCGGGGAGCTGTTTTTT.

The rearrangement joins TRBV11-2 to TRBJ2-3; 9 bases map to TRBD2. The CDR3 contains 16 residues. V dropped 3 bases and J dropped 2; count of bases not matched to a gene: 6. CDR1 SGHAT and CDR2 FQNNGV come from the germline V gene. CDR3 sequence reads: CASSFISGSLTDTQYF. The CDR3 DNA reads TGTGCCAGCAGCTTTATTAGCGGGAGTCTCACAGATACGCAGTATTTT.

The gene calls are TRBV30 and TRBJ1-4, with D maybe TRBD1 (5 bases). V lost 2 bases and J lost 8, with 18 bases in between. The V gene's germline CDR1 is GTSNPN and CDR2 SVGIG (reference sequence). The CDR3 is 15 residues long. In nucleotides, the CDR3 is TGTGCCTGGAGTCCAACAGGAATTCGCGGCGAAAAACTGTTTTTT. Protein: CAWSPTGIRGEKLFF.

This clone was found once. This chain connects TRBV10-3 to TRBJ2-1; D is possibly TRBD1 (6 bases). Germline values: CDR1 ENHRY, CDR2 SYGVKD. The CDR3 length is 14 residues. Trimming removed 7 bases at V and 4 bases at J, with 14 bases between. The CDR3 DNA reads as TGTGCCATCAAGGACAGACAGGTTTACAATGAGCAGTTCTTC. Its protein is CAIKDRQVYNEQFF.